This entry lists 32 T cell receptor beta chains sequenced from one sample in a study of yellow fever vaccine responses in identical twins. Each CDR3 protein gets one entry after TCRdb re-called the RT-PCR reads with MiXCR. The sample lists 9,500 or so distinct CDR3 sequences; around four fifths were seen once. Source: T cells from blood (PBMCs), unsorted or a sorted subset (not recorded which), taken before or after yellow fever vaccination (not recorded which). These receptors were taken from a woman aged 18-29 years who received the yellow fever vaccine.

CDR3 nucleotides: TGTGCCAGCAGCGAATGGGACAGGGTGAACACTGAAGCTTTCTTT. It codes for CASSEWDRVNTEAFF. The chain combines TRBV5-6 with TRBJ1-1, with 9 bases matching TRBD1. V shed 4 bases, J shed 0 bases, and the junction held 4 bases outside the gene matches. The germline V gene encodes CDR1 SGHDT and CDR2 YYEEEE. This CDR3 is 15 amino acids long.

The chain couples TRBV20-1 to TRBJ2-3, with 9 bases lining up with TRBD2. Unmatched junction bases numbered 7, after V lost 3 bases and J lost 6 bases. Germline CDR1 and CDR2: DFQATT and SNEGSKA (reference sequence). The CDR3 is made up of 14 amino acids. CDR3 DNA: TGCAGTGCTAGGTTAGCGGGAGTGGTTGATACGCAGTATTTT. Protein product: CSARLAGVVDTQYF.

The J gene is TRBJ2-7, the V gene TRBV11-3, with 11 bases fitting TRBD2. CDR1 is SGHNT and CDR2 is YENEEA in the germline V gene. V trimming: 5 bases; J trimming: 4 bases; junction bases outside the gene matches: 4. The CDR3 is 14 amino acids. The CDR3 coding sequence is TGTGCCAGCAGCCAGACTAGCGGGACGTACGAGCAGTACTTC. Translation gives CASSQTSGTYEQYF.

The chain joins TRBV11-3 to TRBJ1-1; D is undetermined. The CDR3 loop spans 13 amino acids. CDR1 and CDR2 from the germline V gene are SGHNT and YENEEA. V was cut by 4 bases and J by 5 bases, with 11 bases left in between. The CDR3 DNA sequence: TGTGCCAGCAGCTCCACCCCCGGGACTGAAGCTTTCTTT. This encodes CASSSTPGTEAFF.

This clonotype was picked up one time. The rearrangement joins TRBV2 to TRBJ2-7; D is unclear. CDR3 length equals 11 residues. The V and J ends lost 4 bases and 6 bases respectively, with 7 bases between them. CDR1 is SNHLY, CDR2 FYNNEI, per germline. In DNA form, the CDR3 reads TGTGCCAGCAGTGGGCAGGTCGAGCAGTACGTC. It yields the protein CASSGQVEQYV.

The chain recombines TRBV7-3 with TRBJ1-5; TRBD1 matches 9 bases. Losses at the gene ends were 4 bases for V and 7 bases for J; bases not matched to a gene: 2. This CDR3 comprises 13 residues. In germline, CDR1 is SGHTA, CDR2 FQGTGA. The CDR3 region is CASSSDRGQPQHF. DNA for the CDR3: TGTGCCAGCAGCTCCGACAGGGGGCAGCCCCAGCATTTT.

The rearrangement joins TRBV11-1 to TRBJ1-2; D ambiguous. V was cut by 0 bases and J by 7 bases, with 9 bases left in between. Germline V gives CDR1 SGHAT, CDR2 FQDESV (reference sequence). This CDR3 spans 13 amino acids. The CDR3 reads CASSLATPLGYTF. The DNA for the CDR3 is TGTGCCAGCAGCTTAGCGACTCCGCTTGGCTACACCTTC.

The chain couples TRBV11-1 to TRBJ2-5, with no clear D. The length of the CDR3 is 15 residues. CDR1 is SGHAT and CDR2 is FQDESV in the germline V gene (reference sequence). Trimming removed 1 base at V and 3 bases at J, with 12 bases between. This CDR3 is CASSLGLVLKETQYF. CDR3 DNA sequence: TGTGCCAGCAGCTTAGGGCTAGTCCTAAAAGAGACCCAGTACTTC.

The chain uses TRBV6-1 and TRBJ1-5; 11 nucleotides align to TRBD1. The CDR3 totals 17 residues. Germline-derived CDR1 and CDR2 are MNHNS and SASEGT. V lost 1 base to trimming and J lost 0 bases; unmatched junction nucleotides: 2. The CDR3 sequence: CASSEGDRGYSNQPQHF. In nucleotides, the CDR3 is TGTGCCAGCAGTGAAGGGGACAGGGGGTATAGCAATCAGCCCCAGCATTTT.

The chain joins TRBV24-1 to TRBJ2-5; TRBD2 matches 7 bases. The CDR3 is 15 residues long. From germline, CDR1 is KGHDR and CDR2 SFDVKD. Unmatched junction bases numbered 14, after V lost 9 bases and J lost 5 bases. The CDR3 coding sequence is TGTGCCACCTCAGGAGCGGGGACCTCCCGTGAGACCCAGTACTTC. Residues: CATSGAGTSRETQYF.

The DNA for the CDR3 is TGTGCCAGCAGCCCCGCGAGGACGAGGAATGAAAAACTGTTTTTT. This codes for CASSPARTRNEKLFF. V is TRBV16 and J is TRBJ1-4; the D is unclear. The CDR3 length is 15 residues. The V and J ends lost 4 bases and 5 bases respectively, with 14 bases between them. Per germline, CDR1 KGHSY and CDR2 FQNENV.

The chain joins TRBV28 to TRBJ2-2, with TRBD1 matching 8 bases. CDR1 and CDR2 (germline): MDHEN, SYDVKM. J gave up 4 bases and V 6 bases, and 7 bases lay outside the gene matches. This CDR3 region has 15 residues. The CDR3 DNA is TGTGCCAGCAGGAGAAACAGGGGGTTCACCGGGGAGCTGTTTTTT. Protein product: CASRRNRGFTGELFF.

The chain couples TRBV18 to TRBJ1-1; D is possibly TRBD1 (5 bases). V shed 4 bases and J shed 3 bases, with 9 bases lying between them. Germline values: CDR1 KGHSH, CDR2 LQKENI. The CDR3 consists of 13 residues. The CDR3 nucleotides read TGTGCCAGCTCACTTTTGGGGGACACTGAAGCTTTCTTT. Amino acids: CASSLLGDTEAFF. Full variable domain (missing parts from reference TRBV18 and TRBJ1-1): NAGVMQNPRHLVRRRGQEARLRCSPMKGHSHVYWYRQLPEEGLKFMVYLQKENIIDESGMPKERFSAEFPKEGPSILRIQQVVRGDSAAYFCASSLLGDTEAFFGQGTRLTVV.

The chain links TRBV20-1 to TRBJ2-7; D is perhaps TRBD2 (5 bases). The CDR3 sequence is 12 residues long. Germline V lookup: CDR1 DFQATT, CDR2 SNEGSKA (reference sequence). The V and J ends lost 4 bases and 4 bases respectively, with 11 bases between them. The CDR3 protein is CSANSRGYEQYV. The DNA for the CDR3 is TGCAGTGCTAACTCCCGGGGTTACGAGCAGTACGTC.

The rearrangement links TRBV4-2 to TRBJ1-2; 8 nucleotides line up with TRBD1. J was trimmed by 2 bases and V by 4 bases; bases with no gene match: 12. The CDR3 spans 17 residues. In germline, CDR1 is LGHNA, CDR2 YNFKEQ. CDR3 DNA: TGTGCCAGCAGCCGCCAAGGACAGGGTTTGGGAAACTATGGCTACACCTTC. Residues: CASSRQGQGLGNYGYTF.

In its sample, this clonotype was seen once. This CDR3 is CSVEKGWGTGELFF. CDR3 nucleotides: TGCAGCGTTGAAAAGGGGTGGGGAACCGGGGAGCTGTTTTTT. The chain joins TRBV29-1 to TRBJ2-2; maybe TRBD1 (5 bases). V shed 2 bases and J shed 5 bases, with 12 bases lying between them. CDR1 SQVTM and CDR2 ANQGSEA come from the germline V gene. The CDR3 length is 14 residues.

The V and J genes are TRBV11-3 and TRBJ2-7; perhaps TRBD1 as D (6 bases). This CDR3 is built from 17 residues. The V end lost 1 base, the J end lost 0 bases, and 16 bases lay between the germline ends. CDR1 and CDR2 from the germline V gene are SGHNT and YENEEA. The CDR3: CASSLGMTGGFSYEQYV. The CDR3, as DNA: TGTGCCAGCAGCTTAGGGATGACAGGAGGCTTCTCCTACGAGCAGTACGTC.

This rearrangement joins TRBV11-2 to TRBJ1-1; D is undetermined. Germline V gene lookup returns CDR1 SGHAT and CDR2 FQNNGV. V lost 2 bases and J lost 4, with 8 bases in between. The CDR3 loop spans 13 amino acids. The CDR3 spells CASSLRGGTEAFF. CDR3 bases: TGTGCCAGCAGCTTACGGGGAGGCACTGAAGCTTTCTTT.

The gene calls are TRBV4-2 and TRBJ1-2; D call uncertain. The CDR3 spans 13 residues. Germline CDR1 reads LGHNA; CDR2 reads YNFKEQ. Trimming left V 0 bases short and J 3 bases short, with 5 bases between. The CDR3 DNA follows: TGTGCCAGCAGCCAAGATTTTGACTATGGCTACACCTTC. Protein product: CASSQDFDYGYTF.

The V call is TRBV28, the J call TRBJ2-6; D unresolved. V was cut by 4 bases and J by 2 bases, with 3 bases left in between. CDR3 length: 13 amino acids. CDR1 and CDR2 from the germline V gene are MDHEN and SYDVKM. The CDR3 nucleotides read TGTGCCAGCAGTTCGACTGGGGCCAACGTCCTGACTTTC. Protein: CASSSTGANVLTF.

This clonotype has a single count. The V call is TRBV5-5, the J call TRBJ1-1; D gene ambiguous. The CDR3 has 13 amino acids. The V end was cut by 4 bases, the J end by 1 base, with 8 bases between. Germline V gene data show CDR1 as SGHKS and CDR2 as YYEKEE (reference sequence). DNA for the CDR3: TGTGCCAGCAGCATAGGGTCGAACACTGAAGCTTTCTTT. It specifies CASSIGSNTEAFF.

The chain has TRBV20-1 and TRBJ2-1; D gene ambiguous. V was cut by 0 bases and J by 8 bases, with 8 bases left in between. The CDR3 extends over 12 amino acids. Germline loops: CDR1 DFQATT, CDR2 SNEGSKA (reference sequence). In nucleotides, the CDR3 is TGCAGTGCTAGAGATCTGAGTGATGAGCAGTTCTTC. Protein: CSARDLSDEQFF.

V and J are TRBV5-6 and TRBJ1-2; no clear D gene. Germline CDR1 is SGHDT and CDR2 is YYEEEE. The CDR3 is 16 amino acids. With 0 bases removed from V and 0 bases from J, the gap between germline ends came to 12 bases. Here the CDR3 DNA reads TGTGCCAGCAGCTTGGATCGGCGCTACGCTAACTATGGCTACACCTTC. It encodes CASSLDRRYANYGYTF.

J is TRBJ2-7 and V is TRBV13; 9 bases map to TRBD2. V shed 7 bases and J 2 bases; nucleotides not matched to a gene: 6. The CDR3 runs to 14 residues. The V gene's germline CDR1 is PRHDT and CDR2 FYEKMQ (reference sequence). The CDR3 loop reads CASTTSGPAYEQYF. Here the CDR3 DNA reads TGTGCCAGCACGACTAGCGGCCCCGCCTACGAGCAGTACTTC.

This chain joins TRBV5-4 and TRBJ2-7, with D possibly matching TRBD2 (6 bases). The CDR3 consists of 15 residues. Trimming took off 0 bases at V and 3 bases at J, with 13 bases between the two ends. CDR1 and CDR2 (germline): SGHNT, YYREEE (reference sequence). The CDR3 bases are TGTGCCAGCAGCTTGGCCGCGGGAACCAACTACGAGCAGTACTTC. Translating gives CASSLAAGTNYEQYF.

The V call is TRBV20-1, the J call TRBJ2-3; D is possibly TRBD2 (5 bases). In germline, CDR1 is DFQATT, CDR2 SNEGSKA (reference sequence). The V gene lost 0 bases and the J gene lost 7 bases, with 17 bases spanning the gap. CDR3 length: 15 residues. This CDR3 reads CSARDHRDYINTQYF. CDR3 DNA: TGCAGTGCTAGAGATCATCGAGACTACATTAATACGCAGTATTTT.

This chain's CDR3 is CASSFGLSVNQPQHF. The CDR3 DNA reads as TGTGCCAGCAGTTTCGGGTTGTCGGTTAATCAGCCCCAGCATTTT. The chain carries TRBV28 and TRBJ1-5; D is uncertain. The V gene's germline CDR1 is MDHEN and CDR2 SYDVKM. The CDR3 runs 15 residues. Trimming cost V 3 bases and J 4 bases, with 13 bases left between them.

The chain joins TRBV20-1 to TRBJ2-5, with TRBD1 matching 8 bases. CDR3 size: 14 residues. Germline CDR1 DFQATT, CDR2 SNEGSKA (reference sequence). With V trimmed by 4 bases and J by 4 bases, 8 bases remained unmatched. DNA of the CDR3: TGCAGTGCTATCGACAGGGGTTCAGGAGAGACCCAGTACTTC. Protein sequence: CSAIDRGSGETQYF.

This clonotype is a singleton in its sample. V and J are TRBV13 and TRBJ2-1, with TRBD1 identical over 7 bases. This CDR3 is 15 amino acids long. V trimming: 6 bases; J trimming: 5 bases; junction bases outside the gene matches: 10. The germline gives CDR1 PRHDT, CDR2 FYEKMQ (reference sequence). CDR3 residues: CASRKPGQINNEQFF. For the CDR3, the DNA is TGTGCCAGCAGAAAACCGGGACAGATAAACAATGAGCAGTTCTTC.

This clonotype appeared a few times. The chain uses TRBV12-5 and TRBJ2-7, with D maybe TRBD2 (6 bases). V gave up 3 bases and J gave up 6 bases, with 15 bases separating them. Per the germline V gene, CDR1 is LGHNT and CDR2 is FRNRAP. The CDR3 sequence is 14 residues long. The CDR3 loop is CASGLGGAISEQYF. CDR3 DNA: TGTGCTAGTGGTTTAGGCGGGGCTATTTCCGAGCAGTACTTC.

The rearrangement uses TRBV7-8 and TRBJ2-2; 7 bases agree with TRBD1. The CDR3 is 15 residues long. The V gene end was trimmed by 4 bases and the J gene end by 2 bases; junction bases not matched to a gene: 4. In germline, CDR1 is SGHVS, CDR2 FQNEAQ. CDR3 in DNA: TGTGCCAGCAGCTACCGGGACAGCAACACCGGGGAGCTGTTTTTT. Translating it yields CASSYRDSNTGELFF.

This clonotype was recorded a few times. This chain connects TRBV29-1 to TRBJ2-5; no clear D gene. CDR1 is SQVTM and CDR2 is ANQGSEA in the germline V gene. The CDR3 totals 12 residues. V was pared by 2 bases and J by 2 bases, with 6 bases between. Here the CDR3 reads CSVEPLQETQYF. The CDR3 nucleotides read TGCAGCGTTGAACCCCTACAAGAGACCCAGTACTTC.